The 13 T cell receptor beta chains given below trace back to one sample, sequenced in a study of T cells in Graves' hyperthyroidism and ophthalmopathy. Amplification yielded TCR beta CDR3 regions, with RNA transcripts as the source. Researchers ran a first-round RT-PCR on the TCR CDR3 using the HTBI primer set. Each CDR3 protein is one row after TCRdb ran MiXCR on the multiplex PCR reads. The sample carries 350,000 or so distinct CDR3 sequences, about 21% recorded once. Sequenced input: blood. The receptors shown here come from a woman in her forties or fifties with Graves' hyperthyroidism.

This clonotype was picked up many times. This rearrangement joins TRBV20-1 to TRBJ2-5, with TRBD2 identical over 8 bases. Looked up from germline, CDR1 is DFQATT and CDR2 is SNEGSKA (reference sequence). The CDR3 length is 15 residues. With V trimmed by 0 bases and J by 4 bases, 7 bases remained unmatched. The CDR3 DNA reads as TGCAGTGCTAGAGATCTAGGGCTAGCGGGAGAGACCCAGTACTTC. Amino acid sequence: CSARDLGLAGETQYF.

This clonotype was counted a few times. V and J are TRBV6-2 or TRBV6-3 and TRBJ1-2, with TRBD1 matching over 7 bases. The germline V gene has CDR1 MNHEY and CDR2 SVGEGT. This CDR3 region has 10 residues. V shed 8 bases and J 7 bases; nucleotides not matched to a gene: 1. The CDR3 DNA reads as TGTGCCAGCGGGGACAGTGGCTACACCTTC. This translates into CASGDSGYTF.

This clonotype has a count of ten or more. This chain connects TRBV28 to TRBJ2-3; D possibly corresponds to TRBD1 (5 bases). The germline gives CDR1 MDHEN, CDR2 SYDVKM. The V gene lost 8 bases and the J gene lost 2 bases, with 14 bases spanning the gap. The CDR3 spans 14 residues. The CDR3 coding sequence is TGTGCCAGCCGCGGCCAGGGTAACACAGATACGCAGTATTTT. This codes for CASRGQGNTDTQYF.

The rearrangement links TRBV30 to TRBJ1-3; D remains unclear. The CDR3 extends over 13 amino acids. Per the germline V gene, CDR1 is GTSNPN and CDR2 is SVGIG (reference sequence). The V end lost 4 bases, the J end lost 0 bases, and 7 bases lay between the germline ends. The CDR3 region is CAWKHNSGNTIYF. DNA for the CDR3: TGTGCCTGGAAGCACAACTCTGGAAACACCATATATTTT.

The rearrangement links TRBV28 to TRBJ2-7; the match to TRBD2 covers 10 bases. CDR1 is MDHEN and CDR2 is SYDVKM in the germline V gene. Trimming at V came to 6 bases and at J to 0 bases, leaving 5 bases not matched to a gene. This CDR3 has 15 amino acids. The CDR3 nucleotides are TGTGCCAGCAGGCGGGCTAGCGGGAGCTCCTACGAGCAGTACTTC. Translated, it gives CASRRASGSSYEQYF.

This clonotype came up many times. The rearrangement joins TRBV2 to TRBJ2-5, with unresolved D. CDR3 size: 16 residues. Looked up from germline, CDR1 is SNHLY and CDR2 is FYNNEI. V gave up 2 bases and J gave up 2 bases, with 15 bases separating them. The CDR3 loop is CASSEYLVRGQETQYF. The CDR3 coding sequence is TGTGCCAGCAGTGAATATTTAGTTCGAGGACAAGAGACCCAGTACTTC.

Notes on this clonotype: A much more abundant neighbour one base away suggests this may be a read error. CDR3 sequence reads: CASSFTGVNEKRFF. CDR3 DNA: TGTGCCAGCAGTTTCACAGGGGTTAATGAAAAACGGTTTTTT. The chain uses TRBV6-5 and TRBJ1-4; 7 bases agree with TRBD1. The germline V gene has CDR1 MNHEY and CDR2 SVGAGI. The CDR3 is made up of 14 amino acids.

This clonotype was seen repeatedly, ten times or more. The chain has TRBV12-3 or TRBV12-4 and TRBJ2-1, with 9 bases matching TRBD2. Trimming removed 5 bases from V and 4 bases from J; junction bases left unmatched: 6. The CDR3 extends over 15 amino acids. The CDR3 DNA reads TGTGCCAGCAGTCGAGCGGGGGGCTCTTACAATGAGCAGTTCTTC. Its translation is CASSRAGGSYNEQFF.

This clonotype was recorded many times. This chain links TRBV2 with TRBJ2-7; 9 nucleotides line up with TRBD1. The CDR3 loop spans 14 amino acids. Germline V gives CDR1 SNHLY, CDR2 FYNNEI. V dropped 6 bases and J dropped 6; count of bases not matched to a gene: 9. CDR3 sequence: CASSRDRDTVEQYF. In DNA form, the CDR3 reads TGTGCCAGCAGCAGGGACAGGGACACGGTCGAGCAGTACTTC.

In its sample, this clonotype was seen many times. The V and J genes are TRBV6-1 and TRBJ1-1, with D possibly TRBD1 on 6 matching bases. V lost 2 bases, J lost 5 bases, and 12 bases lay in between. Per the germline V gene, CDR1 is MNHNS and CDR2 is SASEGT. The CDR3 spans 14 residues. The CDR3: CASSELTGVTEAFF. In DNA form, the CDR3 reads TGTGCCAGCAGTGAACTGACAGGTGTGACTGAAGCTTTCTTT.

This clonotype was detected only a few times. The CDR3 nucleotides are TGTGCCAGCTCACCGACAGCGCTTTATCAGCCCCAGCATTTT. Amino acids: CASSPTALYQPQHF. The V gene is TRBV18, the J gene TRBJ1-5; D perhaps matches TRBD1 (5 bases). The germline gives CDR1 KGHSH, CDR2 LQKENI. V was clipped by 3 bases and J by 5 bases, with 11 bases between them. This CDR3 region has 14 residues.

The V and J genes are TRBV27 and TRBJ1-1; no firm D call. The ends were cut back, 9 bases at V and 7 bases at J, with 9 bases in the middle. Germline V CDR1 and CDR2: MNHEY, SMNVEV (reference sequence). The CDR3 length is 10 residues. In DNA, the CDR3 is TGTGCCAGAAACAACTATGAAGCTTTCTTT. Its protein is CARNNYEAFF.

This clonotype was observed a handful of times. The V call is TRBV10-3, the J call TRBJ2-1, with a tentative D call TRBD1 (5 bases). The germline V gene encodes CDR1 ENHRY and CDR2 SYGVKD. The CDR3 has 13 amino acids. Between the trimmed V and J ends, which lost 6 bases and 6 bases, there was a span of 12 bases. The CDR3 nucleotides are TGTGCCATCAGGACAGTTTATTCCAATGAGCAGTTCTTC. Protein: CAIRTVYSNEQFF.